This T cell receptor beta chain was sequenced during a study of regulatory T cells in long-lasting Graves disease. Noted time point: persistent/refractory GD, antithyroid drugs over 5 years with positive TRAb. Construction of the TCR library relied on RNA isolated from PBMCs. Trimming took off 0 bases at V and 0 bases at J, with 11 bases between the two ends. The CDR3 consists of 17 residues. The germline V gene encodes CDR1 SGHTA and CDR2 FQGNSA. HTBI primers from iRepertoire and Arm-PCR of CDR3 regions yielded the TCR beta libraries. TCRdb redid the calling of the multiplex PCR reads with MiXCR, one entry per CDR3 protein. In the table there are roughly 500,000 distinct CDR3 sequences, about a fifth of which are singletons.

The chain is built from TRBV7-2 and TRBJ2-2; tentative D call: TRBD2 (7 bases). The origin of this receptor is a female donor with Graves disease. Source: peripheral blood mononuclear cells (PBMCs), taken when the disease was refractory, from a patient treated with antithyroid drugs. The CDR3 reads CASSLAGGPANTGELFF. In DNA form, the CDR3 reads TGTGCCAGCAGCTTAGCGGGGGGGCCTGCGAACACCGGGGAGCTGTTTTTT.